These T cell receptor beta chains were read from a single sample in a study of T cell changes during pregnancy in multiple sclerosis. TCRdb's table, derived via immunoSEQ multiplex PCR, lists solely in-frame clones and lacks some. Of 60,000 to 80,000 clones listed, approximately 91% are singletons. The sequencing used peripheral blood, collected before pregnancy. These receptors all come from a female donor with multiple sclerosis, enrolled in a pregnancy study. Both conserved end residues are part of each CDR3. Fields, in order: J gene, clone size, V gene, D gene, CDR3 DNA, CDR3 protein. D genes are given only for firm matches. Rows give clone size only sometimes, using once, few, many, or a class for an expanded clone.

TRBJ1-2,-,TRBV27,TRBD1,TGTGCCAGCAGTTTAACCAGGGGGGATGGCTACACCTTC,CASSLTRGDGYTF
TRBJ1-1,few,TRBV10-2,-,TGCGCCAGCAGGCCAGGGCAGTTTGAAGCTTTCTTT,CASRPGQFEAFF
TRBJ1-1,-,TRBV19,TRBD1,TGTGCCAGTAGTGCGACAGGGGTTTACACTGAAGCTTTCTTT,CASSATGVYTEAFF
TRBJ1-1,-,TRBV2,TRBD1,TGTGCCAGCACCGACAGGGCCAACACTGAAGCTTTCTTT,CASTDRANTEAFF
TRBJ1-1,-,TRBV27,TRBD1,TGTGCCAGCAGTTTATGGGGGACAGGGAGGGGCACTGAAGCTTTCTTT,CASSLWGTGRGTEAFF
TRBJ2-2,-,TRBV27,TRBD2,TGTGCCAGCAGTTTAACCGCTAGCGGGAACACCGGGGAGCTGTTTTTT,CASSLTASGNTGELFF
TRBJ1-6,-,TRBV9,-,TGTGCCAGCAGCGTAGATCCAGGAGGCAATTCACCCCTCCACTTT,CASSVDPGGNSPLHF
TRBJ1-5,-,TRBV14,TRBD1,TGTGCCAGCAGCCAAGGGTCGGGACAGGTTAATCAGCCCCAGCATTTT,CASSQGSGQVNQPQHF
TRBJ2-3,-,TRBV5-4,TRBD1,TGTGCAGACCGCTCACAGGGGACCGGCACAGATACGCAGTATTTT,CADRSQGTGTDTQYF
TRBJ1-5,-,TRBV19,TRBD1,TGTGCCAGTAGTCCCGGACAGGGGGCTTATAGCAATCAGCCCCAGCATTTT,CASSPGQGAYSNQPQHF
TRBJ1-5,-,TRBV29-1,-,TGCAGCGTTGAAGGCGGGGAAGGTCAGCCCCAGCATTTT,CSVEGGEGQPQHF
TRBJ1-1,-,TRBV4-3,-,TGCGCCAGCAGCCAAGAGTTAGGAAGCGGTGCTGAAGCTTTCTTT,CASSQELGSGAEAFF
TRBJ1-2,once,TRBV5-1,TRBD1,TGCGCCAGCAGCTCGACAGGGGGCGGCTATGGCTACACCTTC,CASSSTGGGYGYTF
TRBJ2-7,-,TRBV9,TRBD2,TGTGCCAGCAGCCCCCACGCCCGGGAGGGTTTATCCGAGCAGTACTTC,CASSPHAREGLSEQYF
TRBJ2-3,-,TRBV30,-,TGTGCCTGGAGTTTAGGGGGGGGGTTCACAGATACGCAGTATTTT,CAWSLGGGFTDTQYF
TRBJ2-4,once,TRBV18,TRBD2,TGTGCCAGCTCACCCGGCTTAATAGCGGGAGGCGCCTTAGCCAAAAACATTCAGTACTTC,CASSPGLIAGGALAKNIQYF
TRBJ2-3,-,TRBV2,TRBD2,TGTGCCAGCAGCCTCCTGGCTAGCGGGGGAACAGATACGCAGTATTTT,CASSLLASGGTDTQYF
TRBJ2-1,-,TRBV14,TRBD2,TGTGCCAGCAGCCAAGATTGGTGGTCTGCCAGCGGGAGTTACAATGAGCAGTTCTTC,CASSQDWWSASGSYNEQFF
TRBJ1-1,-,TRBV9,-,TGTGCCAGCAGCCTCTCGGGGGGGAACACTGAAGCTTTCTTT,CASSLSGGNTEAFF
TRBJ2-2,-,TRBV5-1,-,TGCGCCAGCAGCCCCTCGGACAGCATTTACACCGGGGAGCTGTTTTTT,CASSPSDSIYTGELFF
TRBJ2-2,-,TRBV6-1,TRBD1,TGTGCCAGCACCCGACGGACAGGGGACACCGGGGAGCTGTTTTTT,CASTRRTGDTGELFF
TRBJ2-5,-,TRBV9,-,TGTGCCAGCAGCACTCGCTGGGAGACCCAGTACTTC,CASSTRWETQYF
TRBJ2-5,-,TRBV9,-,TGTGCCAGCAGCCCCGGTGGGGGGCGGGGGGAGACCCAGTACTTC,CASSPGGGRGETQYF
TRBJ1-5,few,TRBV15,-,TGTGCCACCAGCAGAGATAAGGGGCCGCGCCCCCAGCATTTT,CATSRDKGPRPQHF
TRBJ2-7,-,TRBV18,-,TGTGCCAGCTCACCACGATCGGTCCTAGTCGTTTACGAGCAGTACTTC,CASSPRSVLVVYEQYF
TRBJ1-1,-,TRBV10-3,-,TGTGCCATCAGGGACACTAGACAGGTTTGGACTGAAGCTTTCTTT,CAIRDTRQVWTEAFF
TRBJ2-1,-,TRBV29-1,-,TGCAGCTTCGCACGGGGGTACTACAATGAGCAGTTCTTC,CSFARGYYNEQFF
TRBJ1-3,-,TRBV4-2,-,TGTGCCAGCAGCCAAGATTATCCCTCGGGAGGAAACACCATATATTTT,CASSQDYPSGGNTIYF
TRBJ1-2,-,TRBV2,TRBD1,TGTGCCAGCAGTGAAGCCCAGGGGGCTGATGGCTACACCTTC,CASSEAQGADGYTF
TRBJ2-7,-,TRBV5-4,-,TGTGCCAGCAGCTTGGGACAGTCCTACGAGCAGTACTTC,CASSLGQSYEQYF
TRBJ2-7,-,TRBV19,TRBD2,TGTGCCAGTAGTACGCCCCGGGGGGCCTACGAGCAGTACTTC,CASSTPRGAYEQYF
TRBJ2-7,-,TRBV27,TRBD1,TGTGCCAGCAGTTCCGGGACAGGGGGCTACGAGCAGTACTTC,CASSSGTGGYEQYF
TRBJ1-2,-,TRBV11-2,-,TGTGCCAGCAGCCTAGGTAGCTATGGCTACACCTTC,CASSLGSYGYTF
TRBJ1-5,-,TRBV27,TRBD1,TGTGCCAGCAGGGACAGGGGTGCGTATAGCAATCAGCCCCAGCATTTT,CASRDRGAYSNQPQHF
TRBJ2-7,-,TRBV27,-,TGTGCCAGCAGTTTAGATGGGAGGTACTCCTACGAGCAGTACTTC,CASSLDGRYSYEQYF
TRBJ1-2,-,TRBV4-3,-,TGCGCCAGCAGCCAAGACGGTAACTATGGCTACACCTTC,CASSQDGNYGYTF
TRBJ1-3,-,TRBV5-1,-,TGCGCCAGCAGCTTGGCGGGGGGCGGAAACACCATATATTTT,CASSLAGGGNTIYF
TRBJ1-1,-,TRBV6-5,TRBD1,TGTGCCAGCAGTTGGCAGGGGGTAGGCACTGAAGCTTTCTTT,CASSWQGVGTEAFF
TRBJ2-1,-,TRBV27,TRBD1,TGTGCCAGCAGTTTATCGGCCGGGACAGGGTTCTACAATGAGCAGTTCTTC,CASSLSAGTGFYNEQFF
TRBJ2-3,-,TRBV7-8,TRBD1,TGTGCCAGCACCCTCCAGGGGGGCACAGATACGCAGTATTTT,CASTLQGGTDTQYF
TRBJ2-1,-,TRBV18,TRBD2,TGTGCCAGCTCACCTCGGACTAGCGGGAGTGGAAGTGAGCAGTTCTTC,CASSPRTSGSGSEQFF
TRBJ1-4,-,TRBV5-1,-,TGCGCCAGCAGGTCGGGGGAGGCTAATGAAAAACTGTTTTTT,CASRSGEANEKLFF
TRBJ1-1,few,TRBV5-1,-,TGCGCCAGCAGCTACACCGTGAACACTGAAGCTTTCTTT,CASSYTVNTEAFF
TRBJ1-2,-,TRBV25-1,TRBD1,TGTGCCAGCGAGGGACAGGGGGGTGGCTACACCTTC,CASEGQGGGYTF
TRBJ1-2,-,TRBV21-1,-,TGTGCCAGCAGCAATTTTCAGGGGAAGGATGGCTACACCTTC,CASSNFQGKDGYTF
TRBJ1-1,few,TRBV7-2,-,TGTGCCAGCAGCTTACAGGTTGGGACTGAAGCTTTCTTT,CASSLQVGTEAFF
TRBJ2-3,-,TRBV9,TRBD1,TGTGCCAGCAGCGTCGACAGGGTAACAGATACGCAGTATTTT,CASSVDRVTDTQYF
TRBJ2-7,-,TRBV5-3,-,TGTGCCAGAAGCTTACAGGTATCCTACGAGCAGTACTTC,CARSLQVSYEQYF
TRBJ2-7,-,TRBV6-6,TRBD1,TGTGCCAGCAGTCAACTAGACAGGGATCTCTACGAGCAGTACTTC,CASSQLDRDLYEQYF
TRBJ1-2,-,TRBV6-1,-,TGTGCCAGCATCCCAGACAGTTCCTATGGCTACACCTTC,CASIPDSSYGYTF
TRBJ1-5,-,TRBV2,-,TGTGCCAGCAGTATGGCAGGAATATATCAGCCCCAGCATTTT,CASSMAGIYQPQHF
TRBJ1-2,-,TRBV6-5,-,TGTGCCAGCAGTTACTCAGACAGACTTGCTAACTATGGCTACACCTTC,CASSYSDRLANYGYTF
TRBJ2-7,-,TRBV11-2,-,TGTGCCAGCAGCTTAGGTAGCGTTTTTGGGGACGAGCAGTACTTC,CASSLGSVFGDEQYF
TRBJ1-4,-,TRBV14,TRBD1,TGTGCCAGCAGCCAGTCCACAGGGGGCCTTAATGAAAAACTGTTTTTT,CASSQSTGGLNEKLFF
TRBJ1-6,-,TRBV5-6,TRBD1,TGTGCCAGCAGCTTGGGCAGGGGGAATAATTCACCCCTCCACTTT,CASSLGRGNNSPLHF
TRBJ1-1,-,TRBV11-2,-,TGTGCCAGCAGCTTAGGAGGCCCGAGCACTGAAGCTTTCTTT,CASSLGGPSTEAFF
TRBJ2-7,-,TRBV5-1,-,TGCGCCAGCAGCTTGGATCAGGGGACCTACGAGCAGTACTTC,CASSLDQGTYEQYF